This T cell receptor (beta chain) was observed in a study of blood T cells in healthy people across ages. Together with a sample-barcoded 5' primer, a J-beta primer mix was included in a second PCR lasting roughly 6 to 12 cycles. MiXCR, applied by TCRdb to the 5' RACE reads, yields one record per CDR3 protein. The sample consists of over 1,500,000 distinct CDR3 sequences, just under 50% of them appearing once. Per germline, CDR1 SGHRS and CDR2 YFSETQ. The CDR3 spans 15 residues. The V end lost 0 bases, the J end lost 7 bases, and 14 bases lay between the germline ends. This clonotype was recorded a few times.

Source material: blood. V and J are TRBV5-1 and TRBJ2-1; either TRBD1 or TRBD2 may fit D (7 bases each). The clonotype was recovered from a middle-aged woman in good health. Written as DNA, the CDR3 is TGCGCCAGCAGCTTGGGTCAGGGGGGGCTAAATGAGCAGTTCTTC. Its protein is CASSLGQGGLNEQFF. Using reference TRBV5-1 and TRBJ2-1 for the parts outside the CDR3, the full variable domain is KAGVTQTPRYLIKTRGQQVTLSCSPISGHRSVSWYQQTPGQGLQFLFEYFSETQRNKGNFPGRFSGRQFSNSRSEMNVSTLELGDSALYLCASSLGQGGLNEQFFGPGTRLTVL.